The 32 T cell receptor beta chains below all came from one sample that was sequenced in a study of blood T cells in healthy people across ages. Then a second PCR, running about 6 to 11 cycles, was carried out with a sample-barcoded 5' primer and a J-beta primer mix. TCRdb fed the 5' RACE reads into MiXCR, producing one record per CDR3 protein. This sample has hundreds of thousands of distinct CDR3 sequences; around 25% occur once, and the top ten carry 9.4%. These sequences were also reported in another study, on T cells of mothers and their children.

Sequencing was performed on blood. These receptors all stem from a boy between 5 and 17 years old in good health.

This clonotype has just a few counts. The chain employs TRBV7-9 and TRBJ1-1; D is ambiguous. This CDR3 is 13 amino acids long. The V and J ends lost 5 bases and 6 bases respectively, with 13 bases between them. CDR1 SEHNR and CDR2 FQNEAQ come from the germline V gene (reference sequence). The CDR3 bases are TGTGCCAGCAGCCGGTCCCTTGGGGCTGAAGCTTTCTTT. This encodes CASSRSLGAEAFF.

Details on this clonotype: A much larger clone differs from this one at a single base, so this may be a read error. J is TRBJ2-7 and V is TRBV7-2; 7 bases agree with TRBD1. With 1 base clipped from V and 4 bases from J, the junction kept 4 bases outside the gene matches. CDR1 SGHTA and CDR2 FQGNSA come from the germline V gene. The CDR3 extends over 14 amino acids. The CDR3 nucleotides read TGTGCCAGCAGCTTAGGACCAGGGGGTTACGAGCAGTACGTC. Protein product: CASSLGPGGYEQYV.

This chain connects TRBV5-6 to TRBJ2-3, with D possibly TRBD2 on 6 matching bases. The CDR3 has 15 amino acids. Per the germline V gene, CDR1 is SGHDT and CDR2 is YYEEEE. V lost 6 bases and J 0 bases, leaving 14 bases between the germline ends. The CDR3 loop reads CASTSLGGSTDTQYF. As DNA, the CDR3 is TGTGCCAGCACCTCACTGGGGGGAAGCACAGATACGCAGTATTTT.

V usage is TRBV29-1 and J usage is TRBJ1-2; TRBD1 might be the D (5 bases). Germline V gene lookup returns CDR1 SQVTM and CDR2 ANQGSEA. This CDR3 is 14 amino acids long. V gave up 2 bases and J gave up 3 bases, with 13 bases separating them. The CDR3 reads CSVERQGGDYGYTF. In nucleotides, the CDR3 is TGCAGCGTTGAAAGGCAGGGAGGTGACTATGGCTACACCTTC.

The gene calls are TRBV4-2 and TRBJ1-1; weak D call: TRBD1 (5 bases). Germline V CDR1 and CDR2: LGHNA, YNFKEQ. The CDR3 consists of 15 residues. V gave up 1 base and J gave up 4 bases, with 13 bases separating them. The CDR3, as DNA: TGTGCCAGCAGCCAAGGACAGCCCGGGGGCACTGAAGCTTTCTTT. The encoded protein is CASSQGQPGGTEAFF.

This clonotype appeared a few times. The chain uses TRBV28 and TRBJ2-4; D could derive from TRBD1 or TRBD2 (7 bases each). CDR3 size: 15 residues. CDR1 is MDHEN, CDR2 SYDVKM, per germline. V lost 5 bases and J lost 4, with 15 bases in between. The CDR3, as DNA: TGTGCCAGCAGTCCTCAGGGGGGGATTAAAAACATTCAGTACTTC. Translated: CASSPQGGIKNIQYF.

This clonotype was found a few times. J is TRBJ2-3 and V is TRBV28; the D is unclear. Germline V gives CDR1 MDHEN, CDR2 SYDVKM. This CDR3 is 13 amino acids long. With 10 bases removed from V and 4 bases from J, the gap between germline ends came to 15 bases. The chain's CDR3 is CATENRRADTQYF. CDR3 DNA sequence: TGTGCCACAGAAAATAGAAGGGCAGATACGCAGTATTTT.

The genes are TRBV20-1 and TRBJ2-1; TRBD2 is a possible D gene (6 bases). The V and J ends lost 6 bases and 4 bases respectively, with 19 bases between them. The CDR3 is 15 amino acids. Germline V CDR1 and CDR2: DFQATT, SNEGSKA (reference sequence). The CDR3 DNA follows: TGCAGTGCCACTAGAGATGGGGGGAATTACAATGAGCAGTTCTTC. Translating it yields CSATRDGGNYNEQFF.

This clonotype turned up a few times. The chain has TRBV18 and TRBJ1-2; D may be TRBD1 (5 bases). The CDR3 is 15 amino acids. Looked up from germline, CDR1 is KGHSH and CDR2 is LQKENI. V dropped 3 bases and J dropped 5 bases, with 16 bases sitting between them. Written as DNA, the CDR3 is TGTGCCAGCTCACCGGGGGGTACCGAACTTTATGGCTACACCTTC. Translation gives CASSPGGTELYGYTF.

This chain uses TRBV7-2 with TRBJ1-1; no clear D gene. V lost 2 bases to trimming and J lost 1 base, with 8 bases between them. The CDR3 is made up of 14 amino acids. The germline V gene encodes CDR1 SGHTA and CDR2 FQGNSA. In nucleotides, the CDR3 is TGTGCCAGCAGCTTAACGGTAGGGAACACTGAAGCTTTCTTT. Translated, it gives CASSLTVGNTEAFF. The complete variable domain, with remaining parts taken from reference TRBV7-2 and TRBJ1-1, reads GAGVSQSPSNKVTEKGKDVELRCDPISGHTALYWYRQSLGQGLEFLIYFQGNSAPDKSGLPSDRFSAERTGGSVSTLTIQRTQQEDSAVYLCASSLTVGNTEAFFGQGTRLTVV.

This clonotype was seen only a few times. The genes are TRBV20-1 and TRBJ2-3; the match to TRBD2 covers 7 bases. In germline, CDR1 is DFQATT, CDR2 SNEGSKA (reference sequence). The V and J ends lost 2 bases and 5 bases, in that order; junction bases with no gene match: 7. The CDR3 contains 14 residues. CDR3 amino acids: CSARPTGLLDTQYF. CDR3 sequence (DNA): TGCAGTGCTAGACCCACGGGACTATTAGATACGCAGTATTTT.

This clonotype was counted a few times. The chain recombines TRBV5-1 with TRBJ1-1; 7 nucleotides match TRBD1. CDR3 length: 13 amino acids. Losses at the gene ends were 4 bases for V and 3 bases for J; bases not matched to a gene: 3. Germline CDR1 reads SGHRS; CDR2 reads YFSETQ. CDR3 in DNA: TGCGCCAGCAGCCGGGACAGTGACACTGAAGCTTTCTTT. It codes for CASSRDSDTEAFF.

This clonotype occurred a few times. The chain uses TRBV4-3 and TRBJ2-1; D call uncertain. The CDR3 contains 12 residues. Germline CDR1 is LGHNA and CDR2 is YSLEER. V lost 1 base and J lost 7, with 5 bases in between. The CDR3 DNA reads TGCGCCAGCAGCCAAGCTGGAAATGAGCAGTTCTTC. Translation: CASSQAGNEQFF.

This clonotype was counted at least ten times. The chain employs TRBV29-1 and TRBJ2-5, with 10 bases lining up with TRBD2. The junction had 8 bases not matched to a gene; V was cut back by 3 bases and J by 1 base. Per germline, CDR1 SQVTM and CDR2 ANQGSEA. This CDR3 spans 16 amino acids. In DNA, the CDR3 is TGCAGCGTTGATACCCCACTAGCGGGATTCCAAGAGACCCAGTACTTC. Translated: CSVDTPLAGFQETQYF.

V usage is TRBV7-3 and J usage is TRBJ1-2, with no clear D. Looked up from germline, CDR1 is SGHTA and CDR2 is FQGTGA. V gave up 0 bases and J gave up 1 base, with 9 bases separating them. This CDR3 region has 15 residues. CDR3 region: CASSLTGEVNYGYTF. CDR3 DNA: TGTGCCAGCAGCTTAACGGGCGAAGTTAACTATGGCTACACCTTC.

This clonotype was counted ten times or more. This chain's CDR3 is CASSPVDYEQYF. The CDR3 DNA reads TGTGCCAGCTCACCCGTGGACTACGAGCAGTACTTC. The chain employs TRBV18 and TRBJ2-7; D remains ambiguous. The CDR3 length is 12 residues. The V gene's germline CDR1 is KGHSH and CDR2 LQKENI. Trimming removed 3 bases at V and 3 bases at J, with 6 bases between.

This clonotype is a singleton in its sample. A read error may account for a junction end that differs from germline. The chain joins TRBV12-3 or TRBV12-4 to TRBJ2-5, with unresolved D. The CDR3 consists of 14 residues. In nucleotides, the CDR3 is TGTGCCAGCAGCCCACTTCTGGGCTCCTACGAGCAGTGCTTC. It translates to CASSPLLGSYEQCF.

DNA for the CDR3: TGTGCCAGCAGATCCAGGGGGCACTACGAGCAGTACTTC. As protein: CASRSRGHYEQYF. The V and J genes are TRBV28 and TRBJ2-7; 8 bases map to TRBD1. The CDR3 is made up of 13 amino acids. Per the germline V gene, CDR1 is MDHEN and CDR2 is SYDVKM. After removal of 6 bases from V and 3 bases from J, the junction contained 4 bases not matched to a gene.

The rearrangement uses TRBV4-2 and TRBJ1-6; TRBD1 is a possible D gene (6 bases). Germline V lookup: CDR1 LGHNA, CDR2 YNFKEQ. Trimming took 0 bases from V and 6 from J, leaving 9 bases between them. The CDR3 loop spans 15 amino acids. The CDR3 reads CASSQEGGFNSPLHF. In nucleotides, the CDR3 is TGTGCCAGCAGCCAAGAGGGGGGCTTTAATTCACCCCTCCACTTT.

A single count supports this clonotype. The chain recombines TRBV20-1 with TRBJ2-1; 8 bases align to TRBD2. Trimming took 3 bases from V and 9 from J; bases not matched to a gene: 10. Germline V gene lookup returns CDR1 DFQATT and CDR2 SNEGSKA (reference sequence). The CDR3 totals 14 residues. CDR3 nucleotide sequence: TGCAGTGCTAGGGCAAGAGCGGGGGTAGGTGAGCAGTTCTTC. This sequence encodes CSARARAGVGEQFF.

In its sample, this clonotype was seen a few times. The V call is TRBV20-1, the J call TRBJ1-4, with a possible D match to TRBD1 (5 bases). CDR1 DFQATT and CDR2 SNEGSKA come from the germline V gene (reference sequence). V shed 5 bases and J shed 0 bases, with 7 bases lying between them. The CDR3 runs to 13 residues. The CDR3 bases are TGCAGTGCTGGGACGGCAACTAATGAAAAACTGTTTTTT. Translation gives CSAGTATNEKLFF.

This rearrangement joins TRBV20-1 to TRBJ2-7; TRBD1 agrees at 8 bases. V was pared by 0 bases and J by 11 bases, with 15 bases of the junction left unmatched. This CDR3 region has 15 residues. CDR1 is DFQATT, CDR2 SNEGSKA, per germline (reference sequence). The CDR3 DNA reads as TGCAGTGCTAGAGATAGAGACAGGGGCAGCCCAGTGGAGTACTTC. It codes for CSARDRDRGSPVEYF.

This clonotype has more than one count but fewer than ten. This chain connects TRBV20-1 to TRBJ1-5; D is unclear. CDR3 length equals 13 residues. Trimming shortened V by 1 base and J by 7 bases, and 11 bases separated the two germline ends. Per germline, CDR1 DFQATT and CDR2 SNEGSKA (reference sequence). DNA for the CDR3: TGCAGTGCTAGAGCTCAGGAGGGACAGCCCCAGCATTTT. As protein: CSARAQEGQPQHF.

CDR3 protein: CASSTTVGTDTQYF. The CDR3, as DNA: TGTGCCAGCAGTACGACAGTAGGCACAGATACGCAGTATTTT. The chain joins TRBV7-9 to TRBJ2-3; D perhaps matches TRBD1 (5 bases). Trimming stripped 6 bases from V and 1 base from J, with 11 bases between. Germline CDR1 is SEHNR and CDR2 is FQNEAQ (reference sequence). The CDR3 consists of 14 residues. Full variable domain (outside the CDR3, taken from reference TRBV7-9 and TRBJ2-3): DTGVSQNPRHKITKRGQNVTFRCDPISEHNRLYWYRQTLGQGPEFLTYFQNEAQLEKSRLLSDRFSAERPKGSFSTLEIQRTEQGDSAMYLCASSTTVGTDTQYFGPGTRLTVL.

This clonotype was picked up a small number of times. The V and J genes are TRBV7-2 and TRBJ1-4; 9 bases are shared with TRBD1. This CDR3 has 15 amino acids. Germline V gene data show CDR1 as SGHTA and CDR2 as FQGNSA. Trimming removed 5 bases from V and 8 bases from J; junction bases left unmatched: 9. CDR3 sequence reads: CASSPQTGGEEKLFF. CDR3 DNA: TGTGCCAGCAGCCCGCAAACAGGGGGCGAAGAAAAACTGTTTTTT.

The chain carries TRBV7-9 and TRBJ2-3; D possibly matches TRBD1 or TRBD2 (5 bases each). The CDR3 is made up of 18 amino acids. Trimming took off 2 bases at V and 4 bases at J, with 22 bases between the two ends. Per the germline V gene, CDR1 is SEHNR and CDR2 is FQNEAQ (reference sequence). CDR3 in amino acids: CASSLRAKGSQGADTQYF. DNA of the CDR3: TGTGCCAGCAGCTTAAGGGCTAAGGGGAGCCAAGGCGCAGATACGCAGTATTTT.

The rearrangement uses TRBV4-1 and TRBJ1-2, with TRBD1 as a possible D gene (5 bases). Per germline, CDR1 MGHRA and CDR2 YSYEKL. V was cut by 0 bases and J by 3 bases, with 11 bases left in between. This CDR3 is built from 15 residues. The CDR3 coding sequence is TGCGCCAGCAGCCAAGATTCGACAGACGACTATGGCTACACCTTC. This gives the protein CASSQDSTDDYGYTF.

The chain recombines TRBV18 with TRBJ2-4, with 8 bases that match TRBD1. Germline V gene sequence: CDR1 KGHSH, CDR2 LQKENI. The junction had 4 bases not matched to a gene; V was cut back by 3 bases and J by 6 bases. The CDR3 extends over 14 amino acids. In DNA, the CDR3 is TGTGCCAGCTCACCGGACAGGGAGACAAACATTCAGTACTTC. Its translation is CASSPDRETNIQYF.

This chain uses TRBV9 with TRBJ2-5; 8 bases agree with TRBD1. The J call could be wrong; TRBJ2-7 is a better fit for the DNA end. CDR1 is SGDLS and CDR2 is YYNGEE in the germline V gene. The CDR3 sequence is 16 residues long. CDR3 residues: CASSVGLGQEAYEQYF. CDR3 in DNA: TGTGCCAGCAGCGTAGGATTGGGACAGGAGGCCTACGAGCAGTACTTC.

The table lists this clonotype with a few counts. The chain links TRBV27 to TRBJ2-5; no clear D. The assigned J gene may be wrong: the sequence end matches TRBJ2-7 better. Germline V gene lookup returns CDR1 MNHEY and CDR2 SMNVEV (reference sequence). The CDR3 is made up of 14 amino acids. The CDR3 spells CASSSLGRNYEQYF. DNA of the CDR3: TGTGCCAGCAGTTCCCTCGGACGGAATTACGAGCAGTACTTC.

V and J are TRBV20-1 and TRBJ2-5; D possibly corresponds to TRBD1 (7 bases). The J call may be wrong; the DNA end is better matched by TRBJ2-1. The CDR3 loop spans 16 amino acids. Germline V CDR1 and CDR2: DFQATT, SNEGSKA (reference sequence). CDR3 DNA sequence: TGCAGTGCTAGAGATTTTCTCAGGGGGGCCGGCAATGAGCAGTTCTTC. As protein: CSARDFLRGAGNEQFF.

The V and J genes are TRBV29-1 and TRBJ2-5; tentatively, D is TRBD1 (6 bases). The CDR3 runs to 14 residues. V was cut by 8 bases and J by 5 bases, with 21 bases left in between. CDR1 SQVTM and CDR2 ANQGSEA come from the germline V gene. In DNA, the CDR3 is TGCAGCATGCAATCCGGGACACTCGAGGAGACCCAGTACTTC. Encoded protein: CSMQSGTLEETQYF.